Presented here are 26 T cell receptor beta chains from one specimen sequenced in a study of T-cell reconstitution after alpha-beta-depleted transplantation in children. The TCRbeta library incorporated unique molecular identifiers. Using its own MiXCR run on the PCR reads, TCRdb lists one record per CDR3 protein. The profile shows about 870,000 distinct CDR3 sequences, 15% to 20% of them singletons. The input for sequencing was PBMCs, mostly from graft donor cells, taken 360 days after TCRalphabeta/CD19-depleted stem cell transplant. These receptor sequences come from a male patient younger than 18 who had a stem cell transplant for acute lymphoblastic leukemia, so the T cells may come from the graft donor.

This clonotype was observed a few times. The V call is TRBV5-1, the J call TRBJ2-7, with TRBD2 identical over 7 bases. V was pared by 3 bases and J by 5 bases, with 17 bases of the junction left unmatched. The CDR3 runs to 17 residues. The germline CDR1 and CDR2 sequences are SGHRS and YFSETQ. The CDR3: CASSSDFAGVGMHEQYF. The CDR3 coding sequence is TGCGCCAGCAGCTCGGACTTTGCGGGAGTTGGGATGCACGAGCAGTACTTC.

The DNA of the CDR3 is TGCAGTGCTGCGGGGACTAGCGGGAGAGGTGACTACGAGCAGTACTTC. It encodes CSAAGTSGRGDYEQYF. The rearrangement uses TRBV20-1 and TRBJ2-7; 14 bases are a match to TRBD2. CDR1 and CDR2 (germline): DFQATT, SNEGSKA (reference sequence). Trimming cost V 5 bases and J 3 bases; bases outside gene matches: 9. The CDR3 is 16 residues long.

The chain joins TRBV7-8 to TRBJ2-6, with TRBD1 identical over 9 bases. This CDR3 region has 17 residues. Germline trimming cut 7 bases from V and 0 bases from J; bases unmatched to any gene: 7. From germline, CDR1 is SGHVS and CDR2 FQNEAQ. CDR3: CASIPGTGISGANVLTF. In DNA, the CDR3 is TGTGCCAGCATCCCCGGGACAGGGATCTCTGGGGCCAACGTCCTGACTTTC.

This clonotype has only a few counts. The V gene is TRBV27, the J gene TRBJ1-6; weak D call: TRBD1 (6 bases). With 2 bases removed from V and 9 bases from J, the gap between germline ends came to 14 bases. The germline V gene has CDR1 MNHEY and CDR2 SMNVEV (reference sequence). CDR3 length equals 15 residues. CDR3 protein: CASSLDQGWPSPLHF. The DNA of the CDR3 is TGTGCCAGCAGTTTAGACCAGGGGTGGCCTTCACCCCTCCACTTT.

The CDR3 spells CASSQDRLARTYEQYF. As DNA, the CDR3 is TGTGCCAGCAGCCAAGACCGACTAGCGAGGACCTACGAGCAGTACTTC. This rearrangement joins TRBV3-1 to TRBJ2-7; 8 bases map to TRBD2. V was pared by 0 bases and J by 2 bases, with 6 bases of the junction left unmatched. Germline loops: CDR1 LGHDT, CDR2 YNNKEL (reference sequence). The CDR3 loop spans 16 amino acids.

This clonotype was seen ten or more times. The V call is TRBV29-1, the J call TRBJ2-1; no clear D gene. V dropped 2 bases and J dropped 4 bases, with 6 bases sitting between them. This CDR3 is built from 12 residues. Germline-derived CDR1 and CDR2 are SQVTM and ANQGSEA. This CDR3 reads CSVETRYNEQFF. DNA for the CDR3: TGCAGCGTTGAAACCAGGTACAATGAGCAGTTCTTC.

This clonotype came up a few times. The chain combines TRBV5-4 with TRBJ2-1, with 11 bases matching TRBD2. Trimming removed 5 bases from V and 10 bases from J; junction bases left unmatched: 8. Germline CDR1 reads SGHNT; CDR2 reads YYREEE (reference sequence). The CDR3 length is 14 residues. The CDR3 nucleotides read TGTGCCAGCAGGGTTAGCGGGAGGGCGTTGGAGCAGTTCTTC. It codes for CASRVSGRALEQFF.

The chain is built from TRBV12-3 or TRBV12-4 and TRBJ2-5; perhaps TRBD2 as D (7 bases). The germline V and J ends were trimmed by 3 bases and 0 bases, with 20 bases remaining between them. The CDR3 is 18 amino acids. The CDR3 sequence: CASSFGAGAGQNQETQYF. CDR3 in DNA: TGTGCCAGCAGTTTCGGGGCGGGAGCCGGACAGAACCAAGAGACCCAGTACTTC.

CDR3: CASSPPLGTSGPTDTQYF. CDR3 bases: TGTGCCAGCAGCCCCCCGCTCGGAACCTCGGGCCCCACAGATACGCAGTATTTT. The chain uses TRBV11-1 and TRBJ2-3; the D is unclear. Trimming took off 5 bases at V and 2 bases at J, with 23 bases between the two ends. The CDR3 is 18 residues long. Germline V gene data show CDR1 as SGHAT and CDR2 as FQDESV (reference sequence).

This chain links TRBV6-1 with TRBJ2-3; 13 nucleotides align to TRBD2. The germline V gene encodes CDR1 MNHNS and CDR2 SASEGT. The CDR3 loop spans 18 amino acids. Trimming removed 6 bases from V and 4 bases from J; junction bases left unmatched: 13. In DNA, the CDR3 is TGTGCCAGCAGGCTCACCGGGACTAGCGGGACAGTAGCAGATACGCAGTATTTT. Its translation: CASRLTGTSGTVADTQYF.

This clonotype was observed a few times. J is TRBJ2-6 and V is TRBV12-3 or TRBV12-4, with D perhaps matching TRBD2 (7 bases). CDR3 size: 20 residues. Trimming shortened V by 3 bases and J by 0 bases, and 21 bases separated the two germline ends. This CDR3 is CASSFRPRGLTFSGANVLTF. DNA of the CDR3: TGTGCCAGCAGTTTCAGGCCGCGGGGGCTGACCTTCTCTGGGGCCAACGTCCTGACTTTC.

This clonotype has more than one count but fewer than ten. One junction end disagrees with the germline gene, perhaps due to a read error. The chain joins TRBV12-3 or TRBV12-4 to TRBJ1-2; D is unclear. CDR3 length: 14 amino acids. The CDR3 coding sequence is TGTGCCAGCAGTTTATCGGGAGACCGCTATGTCTACACCTTC. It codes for CASSLSGDRYVYTF.

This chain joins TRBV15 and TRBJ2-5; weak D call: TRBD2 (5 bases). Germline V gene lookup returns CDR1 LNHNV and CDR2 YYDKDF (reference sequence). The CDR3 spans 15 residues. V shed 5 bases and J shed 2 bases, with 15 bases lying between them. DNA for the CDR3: TGTGCCACCAGCCCGGACGGTCGGACTCAAGAGACCCAGTACTTC. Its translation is CATSPDGRTQETQYF.

Written as DNA, the CDR3 is TGTGCCAGCAGCCAGAACAGAAGAAACACCGGGGAGCTGTTTTTT. Translated, it gives CASSQNRRNTGELFF. The rearrangement links TRBV3-1 to TRBJ2-2, with D unresolved. This CDR3 is 15 amino acids long. The ends were cut back, 3 bases at V and 2 bases at J, with 10 bases in the middle. Germline lookup yields CDR1 LGHDT and CDR2 YNNKEL (reference sequence).

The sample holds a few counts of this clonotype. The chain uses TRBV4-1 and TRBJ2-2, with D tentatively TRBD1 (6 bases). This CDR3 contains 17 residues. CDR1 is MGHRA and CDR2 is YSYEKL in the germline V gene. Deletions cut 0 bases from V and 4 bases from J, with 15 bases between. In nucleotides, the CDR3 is TGCGCCAGCAGCCAAGACTTAGGGACAATCGGCACCGGGGAGCTGTTTTTT. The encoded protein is CASSQDLGTIGTGELFF.

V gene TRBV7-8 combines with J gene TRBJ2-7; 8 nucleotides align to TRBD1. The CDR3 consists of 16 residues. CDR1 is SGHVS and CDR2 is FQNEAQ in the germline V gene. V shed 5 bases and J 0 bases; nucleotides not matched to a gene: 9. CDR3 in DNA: TGTGCCAGCAGCCGACAGGGGCCTGTCAGCTCCTACGAGCAGTACTTC. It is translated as CASSRQGPVSSYEQYF.

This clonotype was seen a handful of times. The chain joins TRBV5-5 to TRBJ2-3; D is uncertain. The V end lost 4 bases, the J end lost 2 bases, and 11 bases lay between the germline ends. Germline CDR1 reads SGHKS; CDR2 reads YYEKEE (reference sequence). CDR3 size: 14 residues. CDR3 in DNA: TGTGCCAGCAGCCTGACAATAATCACAGATACGCAGTATTTT. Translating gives CASSLTIITDTQYF. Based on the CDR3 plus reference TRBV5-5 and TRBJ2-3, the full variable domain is DAGVTQSPTHLIKTRGQQVTLRCSPISGHKSVSWYQQVLGQGPQFIFQYYEKEERGRGNFPDRFSARQFPNYSSELNVNALLLGDSALYLCASSLTIITDTQYFGPGTRLTVL.

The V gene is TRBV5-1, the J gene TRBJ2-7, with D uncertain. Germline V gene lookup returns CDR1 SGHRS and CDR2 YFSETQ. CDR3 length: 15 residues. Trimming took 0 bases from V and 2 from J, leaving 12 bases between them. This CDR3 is CASSLAPIGTYEQYF. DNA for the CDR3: TGCGCCAGCAGCTTGGCCCCGATTGGGACCTACGAGCAGTACTTC.

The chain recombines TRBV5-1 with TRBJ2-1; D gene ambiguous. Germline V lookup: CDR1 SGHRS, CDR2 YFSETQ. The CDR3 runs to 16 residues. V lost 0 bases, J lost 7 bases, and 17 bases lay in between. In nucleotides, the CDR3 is TGCGCCAGCAGCTTGGAGGCCGGGCTTCGGATAAATGAGCAGTTCTTC. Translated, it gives CASSLEAGLRINEQFF. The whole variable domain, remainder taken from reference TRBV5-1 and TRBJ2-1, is KAGVTQTPRYLIKTRGQQVTLSCSPISGHRSVSWYQQTPGQGLQFLFEYFSETQRNKGNFPGRFSGRQFSNSRSEMNVSTLELGDSALYLCASSLEAGLRINEQFFGPGTRLTVL.

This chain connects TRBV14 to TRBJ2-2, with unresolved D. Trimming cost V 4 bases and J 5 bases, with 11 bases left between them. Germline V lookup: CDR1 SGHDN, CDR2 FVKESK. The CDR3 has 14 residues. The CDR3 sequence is CASSPNSLTGELFF. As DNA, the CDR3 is TGTGCCAGCAGCCCAAACTCCCTTACCGGGGAGCTGTTTTTT.

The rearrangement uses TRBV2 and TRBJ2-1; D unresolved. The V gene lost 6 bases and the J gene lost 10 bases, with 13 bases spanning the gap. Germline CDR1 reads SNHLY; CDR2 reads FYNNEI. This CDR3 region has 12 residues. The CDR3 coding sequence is TGTGCCAGCAGGGATGGGGAAGGGGAGCAGTTCTTC. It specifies CASRDGEGEQFF.

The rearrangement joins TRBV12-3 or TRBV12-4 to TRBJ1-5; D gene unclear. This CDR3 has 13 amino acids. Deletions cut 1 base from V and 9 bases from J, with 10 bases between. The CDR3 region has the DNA TGTGCCAGCAGTTTAGAGCTGTTGCGGCCCCAGCATTTT. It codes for CASSLELLRPQHF.

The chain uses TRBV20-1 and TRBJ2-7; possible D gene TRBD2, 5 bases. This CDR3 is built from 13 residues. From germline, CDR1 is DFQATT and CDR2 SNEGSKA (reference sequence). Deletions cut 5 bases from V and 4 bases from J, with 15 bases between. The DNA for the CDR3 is TGCAGTGCTGGAGGACCGCCGCTGTACGAGCAGTACTTC. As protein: CSAGGPPLYEQYF.

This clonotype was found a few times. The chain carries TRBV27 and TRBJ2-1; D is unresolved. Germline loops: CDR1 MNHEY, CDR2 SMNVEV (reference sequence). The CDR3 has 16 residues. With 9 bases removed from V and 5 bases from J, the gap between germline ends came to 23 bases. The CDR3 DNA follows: TGTGCCAGACCCTCAAATCCGGACCCTGAGGACAATGAGCAGTTCTTC. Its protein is CARPSNPDPEDNEQFF.

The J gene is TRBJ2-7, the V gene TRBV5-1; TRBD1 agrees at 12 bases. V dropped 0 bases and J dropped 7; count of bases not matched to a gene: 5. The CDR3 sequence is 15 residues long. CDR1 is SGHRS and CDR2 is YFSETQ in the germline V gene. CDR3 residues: CASSLAGTGGEEQYF. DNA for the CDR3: TGCGCCAGCAGCTTGGCCGGGACAGGGGGCGAAGAGCAGTACTTC.

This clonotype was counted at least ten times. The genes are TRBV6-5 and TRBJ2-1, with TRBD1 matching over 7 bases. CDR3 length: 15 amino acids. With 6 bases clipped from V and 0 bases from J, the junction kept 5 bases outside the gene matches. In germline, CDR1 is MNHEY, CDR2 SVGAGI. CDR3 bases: TGTGCCAGCAGAGCCGGGACAGCCTCCTACAATGAGCAGTTCTTC. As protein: CASRAGTASYNEQFF.